The 22 T cell receptor beta chains below were found in one sample sequenced in a study of regulatory T cells in long-lasting Graves disease (dated by TCRdb to the early 2020s). The time point label, as the study defines it: newly diagnosed GD, antithyroid drugs for less than 3 months. RNA was extracted from PBMCs in TRIzol for both TCR sequencing and RNA sequencing. To prepare the library, multiplex PCR was applied. Sequenced using an Illumina HiSeq 4000. To build TCR beta libraries, CDR3 regions were amplified by Arm-PCR using iRepertoire HTBI primers. In-frame beta chains were kept once TCRdb had trimmed the public reads at Q25 with fastp and called clones with MiXCR. Under each unique CDR3 protein, matching rows form one entry showing the most common genes and DNA. This sample holds some 560,000 distinct CDR3 sequences; approximately 16% were observed only once. In total, the top ten clones hold 20% to 25% of the sample.

The data were also submitted as part of a second study, on T cells in Graves' hyperthyroidism and ophthalmopathy.

This specimen consisted of peripheral blood mononuclear cells (PBMCs), obtained at new diagnosis, from a patient treated with antithyroid drugs. The receptors shown here come from a woman aged 35-60 years with Graves disease. Donor details come from another sample of the same person, matched by shared clones.

This clonotype occurred a few times. This chain uses TRBV4-1 with TRBJ2-7, with D hard to call. CDR1 is MGHRA and CDR2 is YSYEKL in the germline V gene. The V end lost 4 bases, the J end lost 1 base, and 11 bases lay between the germline ends. The CDR3 runs to 14 residues. The CDR3 reads CASSRLPISYEQYF. The CDR3 DNA reads TGCGCCAGCAGCCGACTCCCTATTTCCTACGAGCAGTACTTC.

This clonotype was observed a few times. This sequence joins TRBV10-2 and TRBJ2-6; no definite D call. The CDR3 loop spans 16 amino acids. Germline V gene data show CDR1 as WSHSY and CDR2 as SAAADI. V lost 7 bases and J lost 4, with 17 bases in between. CDR3 in DNA: TGCGCCAGCACCCGTGATATAAGTTCCGGGGCCAACGTCCTGACTTTC. Encoded protein: CASTRDISSGANVLTF.

In this sample, this clonotype turned up many times. The chain has TRBV12-3 or TRBV12-4 and TRBJ1-2; a possible D gene is TRBD1 (5 bases). The CDR3 covers 12 residues. V lost 6 bases and J lost 4, with 9 bases in between. CDR3 DNA: TGTGCCAGCAGCGGGACCTTCTATGGCTACACCTTC. Its protein is CASSGTFYGYTF.

This clonotype showed up many times. The J gene is TRBJ1-1, the V gene TRBV5-1; D is perhaps TRBD1 (5 bases). This CDR3 is built from 16 residues. CDR1 SGHRS and CDR2 YFSETQ come from the germline V gene. V dropped 0 bases and J dropped 1 base, with 13 bases sitting between them. CDR3 in amino acids: CASSLAWWGTNTEAFF. The CDR3 DNA reads as TGCGCCAGCAGCTTGGCCTGGTGGGGGACGAACACTGAAGCTTTCTTT.

At least ten counts were recorded for this clonotype. One end of the junction varies from germline; a read error may be responsible. V and J are TRBV7-2 and TRBJ2-7; TRBD2 matches 9 bases. Germline V CDR1 and CDR2: SGHTA, FQGNSA. The CDR3 covers 11 residues. The chain's CDR3 is CASSRGGAQNF. The CDR3 nucleotides are TGTGCCAGCAGCCGCGGGGGGGCGCAGAACTTC.

This clonotype was picked up many times. The chain recombines TRBV20-1 with TRBJ1-1, with 9 bases matching TRBD1. Germline assignment: CDR1 DFQATT and CDR2 SNEGSKA (reference sequence). There are 14 residues in the CDR3. V was pared by 3 bases and J by 1 base, with 3 bases of the junction left unmatched. CDR3 DNA sequence: TGCAGTGCTAGGACAGGGGGGAGGAACACTGAAGCTTTCTTT. This gives the protein CSARTGGRNTEAFF.

This chain uses TRBV6-1 with TRBJ2-5; TRBD1 agrees at 8 bases. From germline, CDR1 is MNHNS and CDR2 SASEGT. The V and J ends lost 10 bases and 4 bases, in that order; junction bases with no gene match: 8. The CDR3 has 13 amino acids. CDR3 sequence reads: CATSDRARETQYF. CDR3 nucleotides: TGTGCCACCTCGGACAGGGCCCGAGAGACCCAGTACTTC.

Ten or more counts support this clonotype. The chain combines TRBV28 with TRBJ2-1; TRBD1 agrees at 12 bases. Germline V gene data show CDR1 as MDHEN and CDR2 as SYDVKM. The length of the CDR3 is 15 residues. The junction had 5 bases not matched to a gene; V was cut back by 4 bases and J by 7 bases. CDR3 loop: CASSSRDRGLNEQFF. As DNA, the CDR3 is TGTGCCAGCAGTTCCCGGGACAGGGGGCTTAATGAGCAGTTCTTC.

The chain combines TRBV20-1 with TRBJ1-1; TRBD1 is a possible D gene (5 bases). Germline V gene lookup returns CDR1 DFQATT and CDR2 SNEGSKA (reference sequence). The CDR3 runs to 13 residues. V lost 1 base and J 5 bases, leaving 11 bases between the germline ends. This CDR3 reads CSARAWGYTEAFF. The CDR3 nucleotides read TGCAGTGCTAGAGCTTGGGGGTATACTGAAGCTTTCTTT.

This clonotype was detected ten times or more. The chain carries TRBV12-3 or TRBV12-4 and TRBJ2-1; 12 bases are a match to TRBD2. V shed 5 bases and J 8 bases; nucleotides not matched to a gene: 4. The CDR3 is 14 amino acids. CDR3 loop: CASSRTSGNDEQFF. Here the CDR3 DNA reads TGTGCCAGCAGTCGGACTAGCGGGAACGATGAGCAGTTCTTC.

In this sample, this clonotype turned up many times. In DNA form, the CDR3 reads TGTGCCAGCAGTTACTCGAATTCACGGACCCGCGGAACGCAGTATTTT. It specifies CASSYSNSRTRGTQYF. The chain employs TRBV6-2 or TRBV6-3 and TRBJ2-3, with D unresolved. Trimming removed 0 bases at V and 9 bases at J, with 19 bases between. The CDR3 has 16 amino acids. The germline CDR1 and CDR2 sequences are MNHEY and SVGEGT.

This clonotype came up many times. V and J are TRBV12-3 or TRBV12-4 and TRBJ1-1; 7 bases match TRBD1. After removal of 7 bases from V and 2 bases from J, the junction contained 4 bases not matched to a gene. This CDR3 comprises 13 residues. For the CDR3, the DNA is TGTGCCAGCACCCGGACAGGTAACACTGAAGCTTTCTTT. Its translation: CASTRTGNTEAFF.

This clonotype was detected ten times or more. The rearrangement joins TRBV20-1 to TRBJ1-2; tentative D call: TRBD1 (6 bases). V was pared by 1 base and J by 1 base, with 10 bases between. Germline loops: CDR1 DFQATT, CDR2 SNEGSKA (reference sequence). The CDR3 loop spans 14 amino acids. In DNA form, the CDR3 reads TGCAGTGCTAGAGTGAGGGGGAATAACTATGGCTACACCTTC. Amino acid sequence: CSARVRGNNYGYTF.

This clonotype showed up just a few times. The genes are TRBV11-2 and TRBJ1-5; tentatively, D is TRBD1 (5 bases). CDR3 length: 15 amino acids. V shed 6 bases and J shed 3 bases, with 15 bases lying between them. Per the germline V gene, CDR1 is SGHAT and CDR2 is FQNNGV. CDR3 in amino acids: CASRRTGADNQPQHF. In DNA form, the CDR3 reads TGTGCCAGCAGACGTACCGGGGCGGACAATCAGCCCCAGCATTTT.

This clonotype was recorded many times. The CDR3 DNA reads TGTGCCAGCAGCCCCTCCAGCGGGGGAGGCGAGCAGTACTTC. Its translation: CASSPSSGGGEQYF. The chain uses TRBV3-1 and TRBJ2-7; 8 bases are a match to TRBD2. There are 14 residues in the CDR3. V gave up 4 bases and J gave up 6 bases; unmatched junction bases: 8. Germline assignment: CDR1 LGHDT and CDR2 YNNKEL (reference sequence).

This clonotype occurred a few times. The genes are TRBV7-9 and TRBJ2-7, with 9 bases matching TRBD1. Germline values: CDR1 SEHNR, CDR2 FQNEAQ (reference sequence). This CDR3 comprises 16 residues. V lost 5 bases to trimming and J lost 5 bases; unmatched junction nucleotides: 13. CDR3 DNA: TGTGCCAGCAGCCAGGCCGGGACAGGGAAGCTCAACGAGCAGTACTTC. Translated: CASSQAGTGKLNEQYF.

This clonotype has at least ten counts. The J gene is TRBJ1-5, the V gene TRBV7-9; D is uncertain. CDR3 length equals 15 residues. Germline V lookup: CDR1 SEHNR, CDR2 FQNEAQ (reference sequence). Trimming shortened V by 1 base and J by 0 bases, and 7 bases separated the two germline ends. The CDR3 protein is CASSLEGNSNQPQHF. The CDR3 bases are TGTGCCAGCAGCTTAGAGGGTAATAGCAATCAGCCCCAGCATTTT. Variable domain in full (rest from reference TRBV7-9 and TRBJ1-5): DTGVSQNPRHKITKRGQNVTFRCDPISEHNRLYWYRQTLGQGPEFLTYFQNEAQLEKSRLLSDRFSAERPKGSFSTLEIQRTEQGDSAMYLCASSLEGNSNQPQHFGDGTRLSIL.

This clonotype was observed many times. The V call is TRBV6-5, the J call TRBJ2-7; 8 bases map to TRBD1. The CDR3 has 17 amino acids. Germline CDR1 reads MNHEY; CDR2 reads SVGAGI. With 2 bases clipped from V and 5 bases from J, the junction kept 14 bases outside the gene matches. The CDR3 DNA reads TGTGCCAGCAGTTACACTGCGGACAGGGCGGGACTGGACGAGCAGTACTTC. It is translated as CASSYTADRAGLDEQYF.

This clonotype was observed a few times. This chain connects TRBV12-3 or TRBV12-4 to TRBJ2-1; 9 bases map to TRBD2. J lost 4 bases, V lost 5 bases, and 6 bases had no gene match. The CDR3 contains 15 residues. The DNA for the CDR3 is TGTGCCAGCAGTAACGCGGGGGGGTATTACAATGAGCAGTTCTTC. Encoded protein: CASSNAGGYYNEQFF.

There are many counts of this clonotype. This rearrangement joins TRBV20-1 to TRBJ2-7; 11 nucleotides align to TRBD2. The CDR3 totals 14 residues. CDR1 DFQATT and CDR2 SNEGSKA come from the germline V gene (reference sequence). With 3 bases clipped from V and 4 bases from J, the junction kept 5 bases outside the gene matches. The CDR3: CSASAGTSGYEQYF. CDR3 bases: TGCAGTGCTAGTGCCGGGACTAGCGGATACGAGCAGTACTTC.

This clonotype has a count of ten or more. This CDR3 is CASNKDANTEAFF. The CDR3 DNA reads as TGTGCCAGCAATAAGGATGCGAACACTGAAGCTTTCTTT. This chain connects TRBV2 to TRBJ1-1; no definite D call. V was clipped by 7 bases and J by 1 base, with 10 bases between them. In germline, CDR1 is SNHLY, CDR2 FYNNEI. The CDR3 has 13 residues.

This clonotype showed up many times. The J gene is TRBJ1-1, the V gene TRBV2; a possible D gene is TRBD1 (6 bases). The V gene's germline CDR1 is SNHLY and CDR2 FYNNEI. The CDR3 runs to 16 residues. Trimming left V 5 bases short and J 1 base short, with 17 bases between. The CDR3 reads CASSPRGAGTNTEAFF. For the CDR3, the DNA is TGTGCCAGCAGTCCTAGGGGGGCAGGGACGAACACTGAAGCTTTCTTT.